The clone carrying this T cell receptor (beta chain) turned up a few times. Its target is unknown. The CDR3 loop spans 12 amino acids. V lost 2 bases to trimming and J lost 4 bases, with 3 bases between them. From germline, CDR1 is SGHDT and CDR2 YYEEEE. TCRdb keeps only in-frame clones here, not all; method: immunoSEQ multiplex PCR. Here the sample spans 150,000 to 200,000 clones, less than 95% being singletons. The data derive from a study of T cell responses to AZD1222 COVID-19 vaccine. The study, taken as a whole, reports: Vaccine-associated CD4 TCRs ranged over spike, dominating at 160-218 and 743-854. Baseline seropositives among AZD1222 recipients totaled only five to seven. Epitopes outside B.1.351 and B.1.1.7 mutated regions reportedly drew nearly half of spike TCRs.

The receptor was derived from an adult who received the AZD1222 COVID-19 vaccine. This rearrangement joins TRBV5-6 to TRBJ2-2; no clear D. The sequencing here drew on peripheral blood, taken 28 days after the second AZD1222 dose. The CDR3 DNA is TGTGCCAGCAGCTTCTCCACCGGGGAGCTGTTTTTT. It translates to CASSFSTGELFF.